These 10 T cell receptor beta chains share one sample of origin, sequenced in a study of CD8 T cells in Susac syndrome. Random hexamers primed reverse transcription of about 0.5 to 1 ug RNA. TCRdb called the immunoSEQ multiplex PCR reads again in MiXCR, with one record for every CDR3 protein. The table includes 150,000 to 200,000 distinct CDR3 sequences, roughly 91% detected once. The sequenced material came from CD4+ T cells from PBMCs. Receptor source: a human donor with Susac syndrome.

The V call is TRBV19, the J call TRBJ1-2, with 7 bases lining up with TRBD1. CDR1 LNHDA and CDR2 SQIVND come from the germline V gene (reference sequence). There are 16 residues in the CDR3. Trimming took 3 bases from V and 9 from J; bases not matched to a gene: 16. CDR3 nucleotides: TGTGCCAGTAGTATTTTCACGGGACAGTCCAAAAGAAGCTACACCTTC. The encoded protein is CASSIFTGQSKRSYTF.

The genes are TRBV4-1 and TRBJ1-2; 7 bases are a match to TRBD1. Per the germline V gene, CDR1 is MGHRA and CDR2 is YSYEKL. The V gene end was trimmed by 0 bases and the J gene end by 5 bases; junction bases not matched to a gene: 9. This CDR3 has 16 amino acids. CDR3 residues: CASSQETGSRGYGYTF. CDR3 DNA: TGCGCCAGCAGCCAAGAGACAGGGTCCCGGGGGTATGGCTACACCTTC.

V is TRBV6-6 and J is TRBJ1-2, with 7 bases identical to TRBD1. V trimming: 7 bases; J trimming: 8 bases; junction bases outside the gene matches: 19. This CDR3 has 16 amino acids. The germline V gene encodes CDR1 MNHNY and CDR2 SVGAGI (reference sequence). The CDR3 reads CASTEPRGGGVDGYTF. The CDR3 DNA reads TGTGCCAGCACCGAGCCTCGAGGAGGGGGCGTTGACGGCTACACCTTC.

This clonotype showed up just a few times. V usage is TRBV7-3 and J usage is TRBJ2-1; D perhaps matches TRBD2 (6 bases). The CDR3 sequence is 15 residues long. Deletions cut 4 bases from V and 6 bases from J, with 16 bases between. The germline CDR1 and CDR2 sequences are SGHTA and FQGTGA. The DNA for the CDR3 is TGTGCCAGCAGCTCCCTCCAGCGGGTGGCCAATGAGCAGTTCTTC. It encodes CASSSLQRVANEQFF.

This rearrangement joins TRBV18 to TRBJ2-6, with no clear D. V was cut by 3 bases and J by 0 bases, with 12 bases left in between. The CDR3 length is 17 residues. CDR1 and CDR2 (germline): KGHSH, LQKENI. The CDR3 DNA sequence: TGTGCCAGCTCACCGCCTACACAAGACTCTGGGGCCAACGTCCTGACTTTC. Translated, it gives CASSPPTQDSGANVLTF.

The chain couples TRBV20-1 to TRBJ2-5, with TRBD2 identical over 13 bases. The germline CDR1 and CDR2 sequences are DFQATT and SNEGSKA (reference sequence). CDR3 size: 17 residues. V dropped 3 bases and J dropped 5; count of bases not matched to a gene: 12. CDR3 in DNA: TGCAGTGCTAGGGGACTAGCGGGAACGCAAGTCATCGAGACCCAGTACTTC. It specifies CSARGLAGTQVIETQYF.

The chain uses TRBV5-1 and TRBJ2-5; maybe TRBD1 (5 bases). Germline CDR1 SGHRS, CDR2 YFSETQ. Trimming removed 2 bases at V and 1 base at J, with 9 bases between. The CDR3 spans 14 residues. The CDR3, as DNA: TGCGCCAGCAGCTTTCAGGGCTTCCAAGAGACCCAGTACTTC. Translating gives CASSFQGFQETQYF.

V usage is TRBV21-1 and J usage is TRBJ1-1; TRBD1 is the table's D call, not checked against the DNA. TRBV21-1 is a listed pseudogene. The CDR3 loop spans 14 amino acids. CDR3 DNA: TGTGCCAGCAGCTCGGACGGGAATAACACTGAAGCTTTCTTT. Translating it yields CASSSDGNNTEAFF.

The chain joins TRBV7-9 to TRBJ2-1, with D perhaps TRBD1 (6 bases). The CDR3 extends over 13 amino acids. Germline V gives CDR1 SEHNR, CDR2 FQNEAQ (reference sequence). V was shortened by 7 bases and J by 8 bases, with 15 bases between the two germline ends. The CDR3 DNA is TGTGCCAGCATCCTAGGGGGTACACATGAGCAGTTCTTC. Protein sequence: CASILGGTHEQFF.

The chain uses TRBV10-3 and TRBJ1-4; D uncertain. CDR3 length: 15 amino acids. CDR1 ENHRY and CDR2 SYGVKD come from the germline V gene. Trimming left V 0 bases short and J 8 bases short, with 13 bases between. CDR3 nucleotides: TGTGCCATCAGTGAGTCGCAAGGGTTTGGGGAAAAACTGTTTTTT. It encodes CAISESQGFGEKLFF.